This T cell receptor beta chain was sequenced for a study of blood T cells in healthy people across ages (dated by TCRdb to the mid-2010s). Looking at the study overall: In model experiments, template switching captured about one uniquely barcoded TCR beta cDNA molecule for every two T cells. The study analyzed two additional independent replicas of 1 million unique cDNA reads from the same blood draw for two donors, one aged 18 to 30 and one aged 80 or older. The study measured age-related changes in TCR beta repertoire diversity using deep sequencing normalized with unique cDNA molecular identifiers. To avoid experimental bias, donors of different ages were randomly spread across the sequencing lanes. The donors were divided into four age groups: young (average approximately 17 years), middle-aged (approximately 39), aged (roughly 66) and long-lived (roughly 88). The paper's findings and limits, for the study overall: The CMV infection status of donors was not known, potentially confounding age-related changes in expanded clonotypes. Observed TCR beta diversity per million T cells fell roughly linearly with age, and a significant reduction was already apparent by age approximately 40. Compared with the aged group, the long-lived group had more naive CD4+ T cells, fewer expanded clones and increased TCR diversity, a pattern suggesting age selection. Because profiling used bulk unsorted PBMCs, naive and antigen-experienced compartments could not be compared conclusively. A strong correlation was found between observed TCR beta diversity and the percentage of naive T cells measured by flow cytometry. Estimates of total diversity based on one million sequenced T cells were considered lower bounds and underestimates.

This clonotype showed up just once. Its antigen is currently not known. No base qualities exist here, and no much larger clone lies one base off it. One read offers little support. The receptor library was made with 5' RACE. The sequencing machine was an Illumina HiSeq 2500. The second PCR ran for roughly 7 to 12 cycles and used a J-beta primer mix along with a sample-barcoded 5' primer. A unique molecular identifier was introduced onto each TCR beta cDNA molecule by a template-switch 5' adaptor carrying 12 random nucleotides. Each sample yielded at least 2.5 million CDR3-containing paired-end reads. All of the RNA was converted into first-strand cDNA using the Mint cDNA synthesis kit, with a TRBC-specific oligonucleotide serving as the primer. After uracil-DNA glycosylase treatment, a first 18-cycle PCR used universal primers M1SS and BC2_uni_R on all cDNA. The study's processing was this. Each sample was normalized by randomly selecting 1 million high-quality reads, each carrying a distinct molecular identifier. Reads with shared molecular identifiers were discarded instead of being binned into consensus sequences. MiTCR, set to a Q25 quality threshold and the strictest error-elimination algorithm, was used for CDR3 identification, clonotype clustering and error correction. Lower-bound total TCR beta diversity was estimated with a nonparametric unseen species model using Euler transformation. The raw public reads went through TCRdb reprocessing: fastp at Q25, MiXCR clone calling, in-frame beta chains kept. A single entry per CDR3 protein holds the most common genes and DNA from its merged rows. These V and J calls rely on TCRdb rather than the paper's analysis. The sample records approximately 690,000 distinct CDR3 sequences, roughly 41% of which are singletons. About 30% of the sample lies in the top ten.

Donors were 40 or so systemically healthy Caucasian individuals from Russia aged roughly 6 to 100 years. Each donor gave approximately 10 milliliters of peripheral blood, collected into EDTA-treated Vacutainer tubes. PBMCs were isolated by Ficoll-Paque density-gradient centrifugation, with at least 6 million obtained per sample. Trizol reagent was used to extract total RNA from the PBMCs, yielding at least 6 micrograms per sample. For every donor, flow cytometry on a PBMC aliquot measured the percentage of naive CD45RAhigh/CD27high T cells. Taken from cysteine to phenylalanine, the CDR3 has 19 residues. Of all the DNA, just the CDR3 is kept, 57 bases in frame from base 1. Relative to germline, V is missing 5 bases and J is missing 7 bases, with 21 bases of the junction outside any gene match. CDR1 SGHTA and CDR2 FQGNSA are derived from the germline V gene.

This chain is built from TRBV7-2 and TRBJ2-5, and TRBD2 matches 11 of the central bases. The sample taken for sequencing was blood. The clonotype comes from a man aged 80 or over in good health. The CDR3 reads CASSKAVDGSLAGGGTQYF. The sequenced DNA: TGTGCCAGCAGCAAGGCCGTGGACGGGTCCTTAGCGGGAGGGGGGACCCAGTACTTC.